Listed below are T cell receptor beta chains from one sample, sequenced in a study of blood T cells in healthy people across ages. TCRdb re-derived calls from the 5' RACE reads in MiXCR, one entry per CDR3 protein. The sample contains roughly 680,000 distinct CDR3 sequences, around 50% of which appear only once. The sequenced sample was blood. These receptors were collected from a woman aged 80 or over in good health. Both conserved end residues are part of each CDR3. D genes are given only for firm matches. The size entry is marked missing in some rows and otherwise reads once, few, many or a size class.

NA TRBJ2-4 TRBV10-3 many CAISEKGEITGTKNIQYF TGTGCCATCAGTGAAAAAGGCGAGATAACGGGGACCAAAAACATTCAGTACTTC
NA TRBJ1-6 TRBV6-1 NA CASEIEGQANSPLHF TGTGCCAGCGAAATTGAGGGACAAGCAAATTCACCCCTCCACTTT
TRBD1 TRBJ2-3 TRBV5-1 NA CASSLGRGTDTDTQYF TGCGCCAGCAGCTTGGGCAGGGGGACGGACACTGATACGCAGTATTTT
NA TRBJ1-5 TRBV5-6 few CASSLWGLYGQPQHF TGTGCCAGCAGCTTGTGGGGGTTGTACGGCCAGCCCCAGCATTTT
NA TRBJ1-5 TRBV12-3/TRBV12-4 few CKLRGVQPQHF TGCAAACTGCGGGGGGTTCAGCCCCAGCATTTT
NA TRBJ2-5 TRBV29-1 few CSAPQGCEQYF TGCAGCGCTCCACAGGGTTGTGAGCAGTACTTC
NA TRBJ1-2 TRBV30 few CAWSEGYGYTF TGTGCCTGGAGTGAGGGCTATGGCTACACCTTC
NA TRBJ2-2 TRBV6-5 NA CASSPRTAGGTGELFF TGTGCCAGCAGTCCCCGGACAGCCGGGGGCACCGGGGAGCTGTTTTTT
NA TRBJ2-2 TRBV12-3/TRBV12-4 NA CASTLTSTGELFF TGTGCCAGCACTCTGACTAGCACCGGGGAGCTGTTTTTT
NA TRBJ2-6 TRBV7-9 NA CASSALRPASGANVPTF TGTGCCAGCAGCGCTCTCAGGCCTGCCTCTGGGGCCAACGTCCCGACTTTC
TRBD2 TRBJ2-7 TRBV5-1 many CASSASPLAGEYEQYF TGCGCCAGCAGCGCATCCCCTTTAGCGGGAGAATACGAGCAGTACTTC